This TCR beta chain was sequenced for a study of response to subunit inactivated influenza vaccine (dated by TCRdb to the late 2010s). At the level of the whole study: To follow how T cells responded to a trivalent subunit inactivated influenza vaccine, the researchers relied on deep quantitative profiling of the T cell receptor repertoire.

What the authors observed across the whole study: The authors proposed that each seasonal influenza vaccination may bring in only a limited number of new T cells.

This clonotype was observed a handful of times. Its specific antigen is unknown. Per-base quality was not reported, and no clone a single base away is much larger than it. The protocol used for the library was RT-PCR. This sample was sequenced with an Illumina HiSeq 2500. TCRdb reran the public reads through fastp at Q25 and MiXCR, keeping productive beta chains. CDR3 protein sequences are deduplicated, and each keeps its most common genes and DNA. For this sample the table gives hundreds of thousands of distinct CDR3 sequences, of which about 7.6% were detected only once. The ten most abundant clones make up over 10% of the sample. This clonotype was obtained from a man aged 50 to 75 who received an inactivated influenza vaccine. Donor details come from another sample of the same person, matched by shared clones. The source was PBMCs from blood, collected 23 to 25 months after vaccination.

DNA sequence: TGCAGCGTTGATGCGGGTACAATCACGGCAGATACGCAGTATTTT. Translated, it gives CSVDAGTITADTQYF. The rearrangement joined TRBV29-1 to TRBJ2-3; tentative D gene TRBD2, with 5 bases matching. CDR1 SQVTM and CDR2 ANQGSEA were looked up in the germline V gene. V drops 3 bases and J drops 4 bases, leaving 17 bases in between. The CDR3 covers 15 residues, taking in both the cysteine and the phenylalanine. Only the CDR3 DNA is retained, 45 bases long and in frame from the first base.